This is a list of T cell receptor beta chains from one sample in a study of blood T cell repertoires in COVID-19. Some clones are missing from TCRdb's copy, which holds only in-frame ones; the method was immunoSEQ multiplex PCR. The table includes around 190,000 clones, 80% to 90% detected once. Material for sequencing was PBMCs or T cells enriched from blood (not recorded which). These receptors all stem from a man aged 35 to 55 who had recovered from COVID-19. Each CDR3 is given with its conserved first and last residue. D genes are given only for firm matches. Clone size is stated in some rows and not others, as once, few, many or a class when expanded.

once	TRBV9	TRBJ2-5	NA	15	CASSALTGLGETQYF	TGTGCCAGCAGCGCCCTAACAGGGTTAGGGGAGACCCAGTACTTC
NA	TRBV19	TRBJ1-4	NA	16	CASRSGFLWANEKLFF	TGTGCCAGTAGGTCGGGGTTCTTATGGGCTAATGAAAAACTGTTTTTT
NA	TRBV2	TRBJ2-5	TRBD2	14	CASCGGGVSETQYF	TGTGCCAGCTGCGGCGGGGGGGTTTCGGAGACCCAGTACTTC
NA	TRBV14	TRBJ1-3	TRBD1	12	CASSRQGYTIYF	TGTGCCAGCAGCCGACAGGGTTACACCATATATTTT
NA	TRBV5-1	TRBJ2-5	TRBD1	16	CASSSNPGTGGLTQYF	TGCGCCAGCAGCTCCAATCCCGGGACAGGGGGTTTGACCCAGTACTTC
few	TRBV6-1	TRBJ1-2	NA	15	CASSEEVLGNYGYTF	TGTGCCAGCAGTGAAGAAGTCCTCGGGAACTATGGCTACACCTTC
NA	TRBV19	TRBJ2-3	NA	14	CASSIRLGTDTQYF	TGTGCCAGTAGTATAAGACTCGGCACAGATACGCAGTATTTT
NA	TRBV5-1	TRBJ2-6	NA	15	CASSLGHSGANVLTF	TGCGCCAGCAGCTTGGGTCACTCTGGGGCCAACGTCCTGACTTTC
few	TRBV19	TRBJ1-1	TRBD1	15	CASRSGTGRYTEAFF	TGTGCCAGTAGATCCGGGACAGGGCGGTACACTGAAGCTTTCTTT
NA	TRBV29-1	TRBJ1-2	NA	15	CSVDSGSAGNYGYTF	TGCAGCGTTGATAGCGGCTCGGCAGGGAACTATGGCTACACCTTC
once	TRBV3-1/TRBV3-2	TRBJ1-1	NA	12	CASSQGAPEAFF	TGTGCCAGCAGCCAAGGGGCTCCTGAAGCTTTCTTT
NA	TRBV3-1/TRBV3-2	TRBJ1-6	NA	16	CASSQGLGVGNSPLHF	TGTGCCAGCAGCCAAGGGCTCGGGGTAGGGAATTCACCCCTCCACTTT
NA	TRBV19	TRBJ1-2	TRBD1	16	CASSPTGGPSNYGYTF	TGTGCCAGTAGCCCGACAGGGGGCCCCTCTAACTATGGCTACACCTTC
NA	TRBV7-6	TRBJ2-3	NA	15	CASSPRDSSTDTQYF	TGTGCCAGCAGCCCCCGGGACTCAAGCACAGATACGCAGTATTTT
NA	TRBV7-9	TRBJ2-1	NA	13	CASSVGLNNEQFF	TGTGCCAGCAGCGTGGGACTCAACAATGAGCAGTTCTTC
NA	TRBV7-3	TRBJ2-1	TRBD1	15	CASSTRQGKVDEQFF	TGTGCCAGCAGCACCCGACAGGGAAAAGTGGATGAGCAGTTCTTC
NA	TRBV3-1/TRBV3-2	TRBJ1-2	NA	15	CASSQEGARGNGYTF	TGTGCCAGCAGCCAAGAAGGTGCCAGGGGAAATGGCTACACCTTC
NA	TRBV27	TRBJ1-1	TRBD1	17	CASSLTARDRVGGEAFF	TGTGCCAGCAGTTTAACCGCCCGGGACAGGGTTGGTGGTGAAGCTTTCTTT
NA	TRBV19	TRBJ2-1	TRBD2	17	CASRRDGTSGRSDEQFF	TGTGCCAGTAGACGAGACGGGACTAGCGGGAGGAGCGATGAGCAGTTCTTC
NA	TRBV6-5	TRBJ1-5	NA	14	CASSYQGVPQPQHF	TGTGCCAGCAGTTACCAAGGGGTTCCTCAGCCCCAGCATTTT
NA	TRBV7-9	TRBJ1-5	NA	13	CASSSRVNQPQHF	TGTGCCAGCAGCTCCCGCGTGAATCAGCCCCAGCATTTT
NA	TRBV4-1	TRBJ1-6	NA	18	CASSRSPQGVGGNSPLHF	TGCGCCAGCAGCCGAAGCCCACAGGGCGTCGGGGGGAATTCACCCCTCCACTTT
once	TRBV28	TRBJ1-6	NA	15	CASSKPQGSNSPLHF	TGTGCCAGCAGTAAACCACAGGGAAGTAATTCACCCCTCCACTTT
NA	TRBV4-1	TRBJ1-5	NA	15	CASSPHAGNVQPQHF	TGCGCCAGCAGCCCACACGCGGGCAATGTTCAGCCCCAGCATTTT
once	TRBV5-5	TRBJ2-1	NA	13	CASGQSSYNEQFF	TGTGCCAGCGGACAGAGCTCCTACAATGAGCAGTTCTTC
NA	TRBV2	TRBJ1-3	NA	16	CASTGLTGSSGNTIYF	TGTGCCAGCACGGGCCTCACAGGCAGCTCTGGAAACACCATATATTTT
NA	TRBV5-4	TRBJ2-2	NA	15	CASSSPGGDTGELFF	TGTGCCAGCAGCTCCCCGGGGGGCGACACCGGGGAGCTGTTTTTT
few	TRBV20-1	TRBJ2-1	NA	9	CSAGIEQFF	TGCAGTGCCGGGATCGAGCAGTTCTTC
NA	TRBV25-1	TRBJ2-7	NA	13	CASSGDIGGEQYF	TGTGCCAGCAGTGGGGACATAGGGGGCGAGCAGTACTTC
NA	TRBV29-1	TRBJ2-1	TRBD2	13	CSVAASGYNEQFF	TGCAGCGTTGCGGCTAGCGGCTACAATGAGCAGTTCTTC
NA	TRBV9	TRBJ2-7	NA	14	CASSASNRVDEQYF	TGTGCCAGCAGCGCCTCAAACAGGGTCGACGAGCAGTACTTC
NA	TRBV2	TRBJ1-3	TRBD1	14	CASSVRDSGNTIYF	TGTGCCAGCAGCGTCCGGGACAGCGGAAACACCATATATTTT
NA	TRBV15	TRBJ2-7	NA	18	CATSRDSSQRAYSYEQYF	TGTGCCACCAGCAGAGACTCCTCGCAGCGGGCCTACTCCTACGAGCAGTACTTC
NA	TRBV2	TRBJ1-2	TRBD1	15	CASSEAGGGEGGYTF	TGTGCCAGCAGTGAAGCCGGAGGGGGCGAGGGAGGCTACACCTTC
NA	TRBV5-1	TRBJ2-5	TRBD2	17	CASSFQGLAGGQETQYF	TGCGCCAGCAGCTTTCAGGGACTAGCGGGGGGGCAAGAGACCCAGTACTTC
NA	TRBV3-1/TRBV3-2	TRBJ2-5	NA	14	CASSQDTVQETQYF	TGTGCCAGCAGCCAGGACACCGTCCAAGAGACCCAGTACTTC
few	TRBV7-2	TRBJ2-7	TRBD2	17	CASSRGGPSGGQNEQYF	TGTGCCAGCAGCCGGGGTGGGCCTAGCGGGGGTCAGAACGAGCAGTACTTC
once	TRBV3-1/TRBV3-2	TRBJ1-1	NA	12	CASSQGFGEAFF	TGTGCCAGCAGCCAAGGATTCGGTGAAGCTTTCTTT
NA	TRBV5-1	TRBJ2-3	NA	15	CASSFWGRDTDTQYF	TGCGCCAGCAGCTTTTGGGGCAGGGACACAGATACGCAGTATTTT
NA	TRBV19	TRBJ2-3	NA	14	CASSIGGSQYTQYF	TGTGCCAGTAGTATAGGAGGTAGCCAGTATACGCAGTATTTT
NA	TRBV7-9	TRBJ1-4	NA	14	CASSYGGSNEKLFF	TGTGCCAGCAGCTACGGAGGATCTAATGAAAAACTGTTTTTT
NA	TRBV7-3	TRBJ1-1	TRBD1	15	CASRQNHPGGTEAFF	TGTGCCAGCAGACAAAACCATCCAGGGGGCACTGAAGCTTTCTTT
NA	TRBV5-1	TRBJ1-2	TRBD1	15	CASSFGTGIYYGYTF	TGCGCCAGCAGCTTCGGGACAGGGATATACTATGGCTACACCTTC
NA	TRBV12-5	TRBJ1-1	NA	17	CASGFSGGTQMNTEAFF	TGTGCTAGTGGTTTCTCTGGAGGGACGCAAATGAACACTGAAGCTTTCTTT
NA	TRBV9	TRBJ2-7	NA	15	CASSVQTGSFNEQYF	TGTGCCAGCAGCGTCCAGACAGGCAGCTTTAACGAGCAGTACTTC
NA	TRBV6-5	TRBJ1-1	NA	13	CASSPEVGTEAFF	TGTGCCAGCAGCCCCGAGGTAGGAACTGAAGCTTTCTTT
NA	TRBV10-3	TRBJ1-2	TRBD1	13	CAIRPTGNYGYTF	TGTGCCATCAGACCGACAGGGAACTATGGCTACACCTTC
NA	TRBV19	TRBJ2-1	TRBD1	17	CASSVTLGQGVSNEQFF	TGTGCCAGTAGTGTCACGCTGGGACAGGGGGTCTCCAATGAGCAGTTCTTC
once	TRBV7-6	TRBJ1-6	TRBD1	14	CASSLGDRNSPLHF	TGTGCCAGCAGCTTAGGGGACAGGAATTCACCCCTCCACTTT
once	TRBV7-9	TRBJ2-7	NA	11	CASSLSYEQYF	TGTGCCAGCAGCCTTTCCTACGAGCAGTACTTC
few	TRBV11-2	TRBJ2-7	NA	13	CASSLFVLYEQYF	TGTGCCAGCAGCTTATTCGTTCTCTACGAGCAGTACTTC
NA	TRBV11-1	TRBJ1-2	NA	14	CASSPAGSHYGYTF	TGTGCCAGCAGCCCCGCCGGGTCTCACTATGGCTACACCTTC